The 23 T cell receptor beta chains in this list originate from one sample, sequenced in a study of a mutant IDH1 vaccine in newly diagnosed glioma. The time point: baseline, week 1 (first vaccination visit). Specified treatment: pre-vaccination baseline after standard-of-care therapy. Profiling relied on immunoSEQ multiplex PCR, and the TCRdb table lists in-frame clones only, not all of them. This sample yields tens of thousands of clones, of which about four fifths are seen a single time; around 7% belongs to the top ten. The sample consisted of PBMCs, taken from a glioma patient treated with radiotherapy, temozolomide or both. The receptors come from a woman in her fifties or sixties with glioma.

J is TRBJ1-1 and V is TRBV19; D uncertain. Deletions cut 5 bases from V and 1 base from J, with 11 bases between. The CDR3 has 14 residues. Germline CDR1 LNHDA, CDR2 SQIVND (reference sequence). CDR3 sequence reads: CASSLARGNTEAFF. CDR3 bases: TGTGCCAGTAGTCTCGCACGGGGGAACACTGAAGCTTTCTTT.

The chain links TRBV7-2 to TRBJ1-1; D is ambiguous. The V end was cut by 5 bases, the J end by 10 bases, with 8 bases between. Germline CDR1 reads SGHTA; CDR2 reads FQGNSA. The length of the CDR3 is 10 residues. The CDR3 reads CASSPPPAFF. DNA for the CDR3: TGTGCCAGCAGCCCCCCTCCAGCTTTCTTT.

The rearrangement uses TRBV7-6 and TRBJ1-1; 8 bases fit TRBD1. V lost 5 bases, J lost 1 base, and 6 bases stayed unmatched. The CDR3 has 15 residues. CDR1 is SGHVS and CDR2 is FNYEAQ in the germline V gene. Here the CDR3 DNA reads TGTGCCAGCAGCCGTGGACAGGGCGCGAACACTGAAGCTTTCTTT. Its translation is CASSRGQGANTEAFF.

The rearrangement uses TRBV7-2 and TRBJ1-1; maybe TRBD1 (5 bases). The germline V and J ends were trimmed by 2 bases and 7 bases, with 11 bases remaining between them. The germline V gene encodes CDR1 SGHTA and CDR2 FQGNSA. The CDR3 runs to 13 residues. In DNA, the CDR3 is TGTGCCAGCAGCTTACAGGGTTTGGGTGAAGCTTTCTTT. Protein product: CASSLQGLGEAFF.

The rearrangement uses TRBV6-6 and TRBJ1-2; D possibly corresponds to TRBD1 (6 bases). Looked up from germline, CDR1 is MNHNY and CDR2 is SVGAGI (reference sequence). V lost 2 bases and J 4 bases, leaving 14 bases between the germline ends. There are 15 residues in the CDR3. DNA of the CDR3: TGTGCCAGCAGTTACGATGGACAGTATTTCTATGGCTACACCTTC. Protein sequence: CASSYDGQYFYGYTF.

The rearrangement links TRBV7-2 to TRBJ1-5; no firm D call. The CDR3 is 14 amino acids. With 5 bases removed from V and 7 bases from J, the gap between germline ends came to 15 bases. CDR1 SGHTA and CDR2 FQGNSA come from the germline V gene. This CDR3 reads CASSLLGWGQPQHF. The CDR3 DNA sequence: TGTGCCAGCAGCCTCCTGGGTTGGGGACAGCCCCAGCATTTT.

The V gene is TRBV18, the J gene TRBJ1-2; no firm D call. The CDR3 spans 13 residues. Germline lookup yields CDR1 KGHSH and CDR2 LQKENI. V gave up 6 bases and J gave up 3 bases, with 11 bases separating them. Written as DNA, the CDR3 is TGTGCCAGCTCCGCCGACGGGGACTATGGCTACACCTTC. This codes for CASSADGDYGYTF.

The genes are TRBV9 and TRBJ1-1; D gene ambiguous. Trimming shortened V by 0 bases and J by 2 bases, and 8 bases separated the two germline ends. CDR3 length: 14 residues. From germline, CDR1 is SGDLS and CDR2 YYNGEE. CDR3 DNA: TGTGCCAGCAGCGTAGGTGGAGATAACACTGAAGCTTTCTTT. Translation gives CASSVGGDNTEAFF.

This clone was observed a handful of times. This rearrangement joins TRBV18 to TRBJ1-6; a possible D gene is TRBD1 (5 bases). This CDR3 is 16 amino acids long. Looked up from germline, CDR1 is KGHSH and CDR2 is LQKENI. The V end lost 3 bases, the J end lost 6 bases, and 15 bases lay between the germline ends. DNA for the CDR3: TGTGCCAGCTCACCCGGGTTGGTGGGGGGTAATTCACCCCTCCACTTT. This encodes CASSPGLVGGNSPLHF.

The chain joins TRBV19 to TRBJ1-2, with D perhaps TRBD1 (5 bases). Germline CDR1 is LNHDA and CDR2 is SQIVND (reference sequence). The CDR3 loop spans 14 amino acids. V lost 6 bases and J 5 bases, leaving 16 bases between the germline ends. The CDR3 region has the DNA TGTGCCAGTAGAGGGGAAGGCGCGCCATATGGCTACACCTTC. Amino acids: CASRGEGAPYGYTF. Full variable domain (rest looked up from reference TRBV19 and TRBJ1-2): DGGITQSPKYLFRKEGQNVTLSCEQNLNHDAMYWYRQDPGQGLRLIYYSQIVNDFQKGDIAEGYSVSREKKESFPLTVTSAQKNPTAFYLCASRGEGAPYGYTFGSGTRLTVV.

This chain connects TRBV27 to TRBJ2-2; 9 nucleotides align to TRBD1. Looked up from germline, CDR1 is MNHEY and CDR2 is SMNVEV (reference sequence). After removal of 6 bases from V and 3 bases from J, the junction contained 11 bases not matched to a gene. This CDR3 contains 17 residues. The CDR3 loop is CASRRPPGQGDTGELFF. The CDR3 DNA sequence: TGTGCCAGCAGGCGACCCCCGGGACAGGGCGACACCGGGGAGCTGTTTTTT.

This chain links TRBV9 with TRBJ1-3; no reliable D call. The germline CDR1 and CDR2 sequences are SGDLS and YYNGEE. V was clipped by 3 bases and J by 3 bases, with 10 bases between them. The CDR3 runs 14 residues. CDR3 in DNA: TGTGCCAGCAGCGGGGCTGGGTTTGGAAACACCATATATTTT. Translation gives CASSGAGFGNTIYF.

The CDR3 region is CASSMGLAGETQYF. As DNA, the CDR3 is TGTGCCAGCAGTATGGGACTAGCGGGGGAGACCCAGTACTTC. The V and J genes are TRBV6-1 and TRBJ2-5; TRBD2 matches 13 bases. This CDR3 contains 14 residues. Germline-derived CDR1 and CDR2 are MNHNS and SASEGT. V trimming: 5 bases; J trimming: 5 bases; junction bases outside the gene matches: 2.

The rearrangement links TRBV2 to TRBJ2-5; D not certain. This CDR3 spans 13 amino acids. Trimming removed 5 bases from V and 1 base from J, with 8 bases in between. Germline CDR1 reads SNHLY; CDR2 reads FYNNEI. In DNA, the CDR3 is TGTGCCAGCAGTAGGTACCTCCAAGAGACCCAGTACTTC. Protein product: CASSRYLQETQYF.

This clone was seen a few times. In DNA form, the CDR3 reads TGTGCCAGAAGCATGACAGGGAACACTGAAGCTTTCTTT. Its translation is CARSMTGNTEAFF. This chain joins TRBV5-3 and TRBJ1-1, with D perhaps matching TRBD1 (6 bases). TRBV5-3 is annotated as an ORF whose role is uncertain. Deletions cut 4 bases from V and 1 base from J, with 8 bases between. The CDR3 spans 13 residues.

The gene calls are TRBV30 and TRBJ1-5, with D possibly TRBD1 on 6 matching bases. Germline V lookup: CDR1 GTSNPN, CDR2 SVGIG (reference sequence). This CDR3 has 13 amino acids. Trimming took 6 bases from V and 0 from J, leaving 9 bases between them. The CDR3 is CACDRNSNQPQHF. CDR3 in DNA: TGTGCCTGTGACAGGAATAGCAATCAGCCCCAGCATTTT.

The chain links TRBV15 to TRBJ2-5, with D possibly TRBD2 on 7 matching bases. Per the germline V gene, CDR1 is LNHNV and CDR2 is YYDKDF (reference sequence). V was cut by 4 bases and J by 4 bases, with 13 bases left in between. The length of the CDR3 is 14 residues. This CDR3 reads CATSIRGGSETQYF. DNA for the CDR3: TGTGCCACCAGCATAAGGGGGGGTTCAGAGACCCAGTACTTC. The variable domain in full, completed from reference TRBV15 and TRBJ2-5, reads DAMVIQNPRYQVTQFGKPVTLSCSQTLNHNVMYWYQQKSSQAPKLLFHYYDKDFNNEADTPDNFQSRRPNTSFCFLDIRSPGLGDTAMYLCATSIRGGSETQYFGPGTRLLVL.

This chain uses TRBV11-3 with TRBJ1-6; a weak D match, TRBD1 (6 bases). The V and J ends lost 6 bases and 6 bases respectively, with 15 bases between them. The germline CDR1 and CDR2 sequences are SGHNT and YENEEA. The CDR3 totals 15 residues. CDR3 amino acids: CASRPYWGANSPLHF. Here the CDR3 DNA reads TGTGCCAGCAGGCCTTACTGGGGGGCTAATTCACCCCTCCACTTT. The entire variable domain, with the rest obtained from reference TRBV11-3 and TRBJ1-6, is as follows: EAGVVQSPRYKIIEKKQPVAFWCNPISGHNTLYWYLQNLGQGPELLIRYENEEAVDDSQLPKDRFSAERLKGVDSTLKIQPAELGDSAVYLCASRPYWGANSPLHFGNGTRLTVT.

The chain uses TRBV15 and TRBJ1-5; D is unclear. Germline values: CDR1 LNHNV, CDR2 YYDKDF (reference sequence). V was trimmed by 5 bases and J by 3 bases, leaving 5 bases between them. The CDR3 spans 12 residues. CDR3 sequence reads: CATSGVNQPQHF. The CDR3 DNA sequence: TGTGCCACCAGCGGAGTCAATCAGCCCCAGCATTTT.

The genes are TRBV5-1 and TRBJ2-2; D is unresolved. This CDR3 contains 13 residues. Germline-derived CDR1 and CDR2 are SGHRS and YFSETQ. V was clipped by 4 bases and J by 4 bases, with 8 bases between them. The CDR3, as DNA: TGCGCCAGCAGCACGATCAGCACCGGGGAGCTGTTTTTT. Its protein is CASSTISTGELFF. Full variable domain (missing parts from reference TRBV5-1 and TRBJ2-2): KAGVTQTPRYLIKTRGQQVTLSCSPISGHRSVSWYQQTPGQGLQFLFEYFSETQRNKGNFPGRFSGRQFSNSRSEMNVSTLELGDSALYLCASSTISTGELFFGEGSRLTVL.

As concerns this clone: The junction departs from germline at one end; a sequencing error may be responsible. The CDR3 region has the DNA TGTGCCAGCAGTGAAGAGTTAGGGAACTCTGAAGCTTTCTTT. Protein product: CASSEELGNSEAFF. The rearrangement uses TRBV2 and TRBJ1-1; D call uncertain. CDR3 length equals 14 residues. Germline V gives CDR1 SNHLY, CDR2 FYNNEI.

The chain uses TRBV5-1 and TRBJ2-5; D is unclear. CDR3 size: 13 residues. The V and J ends lost 4 bases and 0 bases respectively, with 7 bases between them. Per the germline V gene, CDR1 is SGHRS and CDR2 is YFSETQ. The CDR3 DNA sequence: TGCGCCAGCAGCCGGATGGACCAAGAGACCCAGTACTTC. Protein sequence: CASSRMDQETQYF.

This clone was found once. This chain links TRBV7-9 with TRBJ2-4; D could derive from TRBD1 or TRBD2 (5 bases each). This CDR3 is built from 15 residues. CDR1 is SEHNR and CDR2 is FQNEAQ in the germline V gene (reference sequence). The ends were cut back, 1 base at V and 1 base at J, with 8 bases in the middle. The CDR3 sequence: CASSLVEGAKNIQYF. DNA of the CDR3: TGTGCCAGCAGCTTAGTCGAGGGGGCCAAAAACATTCAGTACTTC.